This passage covers 20 T cell receptor beta chains from one sample sequenced in a study of blood T cell repertoires in COVID-19. Assay used: immunoSEQ multiplex PCR; TCRdb lists only in-frame clones, some missing. In the table there are about 70,000 clones, around 87% of which are singletons. Sequencing was performed on peripheral blood. These receptors came from a man between 65 and 79 years old with active COVID-19.

The chain joins TRBV11-2 to TRBJ2-7; TRBD1 matches 10 bases. From germline, CDR1 is SGHAT and CDR2 FQNNGV. The CDR3 runs 15 residues. Trimming took 5 bases from V and 1 from J; bases not matched to a gene: 5. The CDR3 sequence is CASSPGTGVSYEQYF. DNA of the CDR3: TGTGCCAGCAGCCCCGGGACAGGGGTATCCTACGAGCAGTACTTC.

V is TRBV29-1 and J is TRBJ2-7; D may be TRBD1 (6 bases). The CDR3 consists of 13 residues. Germline CDR1 is SQVTM and CDR2 is ANQGSEA. V was cut by 4 bases and J by 4 bases, with 14 bases left in between. The DNA of the CDR3 is TGCAGCGTTGCGGCAGGGGTGGGATACGAGCAGTACTTC. It is translated as CSVAAGVGYEQYF.

The chain carries TRBV5-5 and TRBJ2-5, with 9 bases aligning to TRBD1. The CDR3 is 13 amino acids. Trimming took 7 bases from V and 5 from J; bases not matched to a gene: 6. Germline V gene sequence: CDR1 SGHKS, CDR2 YYEKEE (reference sequence). The CDR3 spells CASHRGPVETQYF. CDR3 nucleotide sequence: TGTGCCAGCCACAGGGGGCCGGTTGAGACCCAGTACTTC.

V is TRBV28 and J is TRBJ2-3; unclear D gene. CDR3 length equals 17 residues. V was clipped by 1 base and J by 2 bases, with 16 bases between them. Per germline, CDR1 MDHEN and CDR2 SYDVKM. In DNA, the CDR3 is TGTGCCAGCAGTTTATTCCCCCGCGACACCCTCACAGATACGCAGTATTTT. Protein: CASSLFPRDTLTDTQYF.

This chain uses TRBV6-5 with TRBJ1-5, with D perhaps TRBD1 (6 bases). The V gene's germline CDR1 is MNHEY and CDR2 SVGAGI. This CDR3 contains 14 residues. The V gene lost 6 bases and the J gene lost 1 base, with 10 bases spanning the gap. CDR3 in DNA: TGTGCCAGCAGGGGGGCGTGGAGCAATCAGCCCCAGCATTTT. It codes for CASRGAWSNQPQHF.

This clone appeared once. This chain links TRBV11-2 with TRBJ2-1; 9 positions match TRBD2. Looked up from germline, CDR1 is SGHAT and CDR2 is FQNNGV. V was pared by 7 bases and J by 10 bases, with 14 bases of the junction left unmatched. CDR3 length: 15 residues. The chain's CDR3 is CASTTGAGGILEQFF. Written as DNA, the CDR3 is TGTGCCAGCACCACAGGGGCGGGGGGGATTTTGGAGCAGTTCTTC.

This chain joins TRBV7-9 and TRBJ2-1; possible D gene TRBD2, 6 bases. The germline CDR1 and CDR2 sequences are SEHNR and FQNEAQ (reference sequence). The CDR3 totals 15 residues. V lost 5 bases and J 2 bases, leaving 13 bases between the germline ends. In DNA, the CDR3 is TGTGCCAGCAGCCCTCGACTAGGGGCCTACAATGAGCAGTTCTTC. This encodes CASSPRLGAYNEQFF.

The chain couples TRBV11-2 to TRBJ2-4; D may be TRBD2 (5 bases). Germline-derived CDR1 and CDR2 are SGHAT and FQNNGV. The CDR3 consists of 13 residues. With 5 bases removed from V and 1 base from J, the gap between germline ends came to 6 bases. The CDR3 sequence is CASSPGAKNIQYF. CDR3 nucleotides: TGTGCCAGCAGCCCGGGGGCCAAAAACATTCAGTACTTC.

In DNA, the CDR3 is TGCGCCAGCAGCTTGGGCTCTAGCGGGAGTTGGGATGAGCAGTTCTTC. It yields the protein CASSLGSSGSWDEQFF. This chain uses TRBV5-1 with TRBJ2-1; TRBD2 aligns across 10 bases. V lost 0 bases and J lost 8; bases outside the gene matches: 8. This CDR3 region has 16 residues. CDR1 is SGHRS, CDR2 YFSETQ, per germline.

The V gene is TRBV3-1 (or the pseudogene TRBV3-2), the J gene TRBJ2-1; D gene uncertain. Trimming removed 2 bases from V and 0 bases from J, with 8 bases in between. CDR1 and CDR2 from the germline V gene are LGHDT and YNNKEL (reference sequence). This CDR3 contains 15 residues. CDR3 bases: TGTGCCAGCAGCCAAAAAGTAGTCTCCTACAATGAGCAGTTCTTC. This encodes CASSQKVVSYNEQFF.

In DNA, the CDR3 is TGCGCCAGCAGCCAAGACGGACTAGCGGGAGCGGATACGCAGTATTTT. It yields the protein CASSQDGLAGADTQYF. The chain combines TRBV4-3 with TRBJ2-3; 13 positions match TRBD2. Trimming at V came to 0 bases and at J to 6 bases, leaving 3 bases not matched to a gene. Germline CDR1 and CDR2: LGHNA and YSLEER. The CDR3 extends over 16 amino acids.

The V and J genes are TRBV5-5 and TRBJ2-1; TRBD2 matches 7 bases. CDR3 length: 15 amino acids. CDR1 and CDR2 from the germline V gene are SGHKS and YYEKEE (reference sequence). The J segment lost 4 bases and the V segment lost 1 base, leaving 5 bases of the junction unmatched. In DNA, the CDR3 is TGTGCCAGCAGCTTGCGGGGGGATGGGTACAATGAGCAGTTCTTC. It is translated as CASSLRGDGYNEQFF.

This chain links TRBV27 with TRBJ2-7; 8 bases map to TRBD1. CDR3 length: 14 residues. Germline CDR1 reads MNHEY; CDR2 reads SMNVEV (reference sequence). The V gene end was trimmed by 6 bases and the J gene end by 6 bases; junction bases not matched to a gene: 10. CDR3 in DNA: TGTGCCAGCAGCAACACAGGGGGGTGGGGCGAGCAGTACTTC. It encodes CASSNTGGWGEQYF.

The chain uses TRBV24-1 and TRBJ1-2; TRBD1 agrees at 12 bases. CDR1 is KGHDR, CDR2 SFDVKD, per germline. CDR3 length equals 15 residues. V trimming: 5 bases; J trimming: 7 bases; junction bases outside the gene matches: 7. CDR3 loop: CATSAEGQGAGGYTF. As DNA, the CDR3 is TGTGCCACCAGTGCCGAGGGACAGGGGGCGGGTGGCTACACCTTC.

This clone was seen only once. The chain is built from TRBV6-5 and TRBJ1-1, with 10 bases aligning to TRBD1. The CDR3 contains 13 residues. Germline CDR1 reads MNHEY; CDR2 reads SVGAGI. V lost 8 bases and J lost 4; bases outside the gene matches: 4. The CDR3 is CASGDRGGTEAFF. The CDR3 bases are TGTGCCAGCGGGGACAGGGGCGGCACTGAAGCTTTCTTT.

This chain joins TRBV2 and TRBJ2-2; 9 bases are shared with TRBD1. The germline gives CDR1 SNHLY, CDR2 FYNNEI. The J segment lost 4 bases and the V segment lost 4 bases, leaving 7 bases of the junction unmatched. This CDR3 has 16 amino acids. CDR3 in DNA: TGTGCCAGCAGTGCCGGGACAGGGCTACCCACCGGGGAGCTGTTTTTT. This gives the protein CASSAGTGLPTGELFF.

This rearrangement joins TRBV24-1 to TRBJ2-5, with 10 bases matching TRBD2. The CDR3 totals 16 residues. V lost 5 bases and J lost 2; bases outside the gene matches: 7. The germline V gene encodes CDR1 KGHDR and CDR2 SFDVKD. The CDR3: CATSAPRTSGQETQYF. The CDR3 DNA reads TGTGCCACCAGTGCCCCCCGGACTAGCGGACAAGAGACCCAGTACTTC.

This chain links TRBV4-2 with TRBJ2-3, with 11 bases that match TRBD2. The CDR3 is 19 residues long. Germline V gene lookup returns CDR1 LGHNA and CDR2 YNFKEQ. The trim removed 4 bases at V and 4 bases at J, leaving 16 bases unmatched. The CDR3, as DNA: TGTGCCAGCAGCCCCGGGGGGCTAGCGGGAGGCAACAAGGCAGATACGCAGTATTTT. Translated, it gives CASSPGGLAGGNKADTQYF.

The rearrangement uses TRBV2 and TRBJ2-1, with 8 bases lining up with TRBD2. With V trimmed by 5 bases and J by 0 bases, 9 bases remained unmatched. This CDR3 has 17 amino acids. Looked up from germline, CDR1 is SNHLY and CDR2 is FYNNEI. In DNA form, the CDR3 reads TGTGCCAGCAGTAAACGCCGAAGCGGGAGCTCCTACAATGAGCAGTTCTTC. Translating gives CASSKRRSGSSYNEQFF.

The CDR3 here is CASSQEWAGDEQFF. The CDR3, as DNA: TGCGCCAGCAGCCAAGAGTGGGCTGGCGATGAGCAGTTCTTC. V and J are TRBV4-3 and TRBJ2-1; the D is unclear. This CDR3 has 14 amino acids. Trimming removed 0 bases from V and 8 bases from J, with 11 bases in between. CDR1 and CDR2 from the germline V gene are LGHNA and YSLEER.